This TCR beta chain was identified during a study of blood T cell repertoires in COVID-19. TCRdb's table, derived via immunoSEQ multiplex PCR, lists solely in-frame clones and lacks some. The data show about 68,000 clones, about nine tenths seen once. The CDR3 sequence is 22 residues long. The sample was peripheral blood. The chain has TRBV21-1 and TRBJ1-4; the D segment call TRBD1 is taken from the table without a DNA check. TRBV21-1 is noted as a pseudogene. The clonotype was recovered from a man aged 50 to 60 with active COVID-19. The CDR3 spells CASSKVKGPRTGDPSRGEKLFF. DNA for the CDR3: TGTGCCAGCAGCAAAGTAAAGGGCCCTAGGACAGGGGATCCCTCAAGAGGCGAAAAACTGTTTTTT.